Included here is one T cell receptor (beta chain) sequence, with context. No antigen is known for it. The record has no base qualities; no much larger clone is one base away. This sample is part of a study of CD8+CD57+ T cells in acquired aplastic anemia (dated by TCRdb to 2017 to 2018). General notes on the study: DNA extracted from sorted CD4+ and CD8+ cells had a mean of about 3.3 ug, with a range of 0.2 to 27.4 ug. What the research found in general, with its limitations: CD8+ Simpson's diversity did not differ significantly between patients and healthy controls (P=0.060). Fewer than 35 CD8+ CDR3 sequences were found to be shared between patients and controls, but these sequences appeared to be highly expressed in patients and within the immunodominant clones of the patients.

TCR repertoires of sorted CD4+ and CD8+ blood T cells from severe aplastic anemia patients and healthy subjects were deep-sequenced in the study. Ficoll-Paque density gradient centrifugation was used to isolate peripheral blood mononuclear cells. Before DNA was extracted, CD4+ and CD8+ T cells were sorted using either FACS or magnetic beads. Profiling of TCR beta VDJ combinations and CDR3 sequences used genomic DNA as the template. An Illumina HiSeq 2000 was used for TCR repertoire sequencing. Per the authors' processing: TRBV/TRBJ rearrangement plots, CDR3 size and DJ length profiles, and Simpson's diversity index were used to evaluate the repertoires. The immunodominant clone was defined as the most abundant DNA sequence in deep sequencing data. CDR3 amino acid sequences were screened for sharing across subjects and were compared with published repertoires and the VDJdb database. TCRdb redid the processing of the public reads, applying fastp at Q25 and MiXCR, and retained in-frame beta chains. Rows are combined by CDR3 protein, so each entry shows the most common genes and DNA. TCRdb's processing, not the authors', yielded these V and J calls. Present in this sample are 150,000 to 200,000 distinct CDR3 sequences, 50% to 75% of which were seen just once. 35% to 55% of the sample belongs to the ten largest clones.

Taken from the germline V gene (reference sequence), the CDR1 and CDR2 loops are LNHNV and YYDKDF. The CDR3 goes from the cysteine to the phenylalanine over 15 residues. The retained sequence is limited to the CDR3, 45 bases, with the frame set at the first base. The V end gives up 2 bases and the J end 4 bases, leaving 4 bases in the junction not matched to a gene. Sequencing was done on a sample of sorted CD4+, CD8+, or CD8+CD57+ T cells (not recorded which) from PBMCs. Recombination joined TRBV15 with TRBJ1-4, and 7 junction bases match TRBD1. This receptor was obtained from a human donor with severe aplastic anemia or a healthy control (not recorded which). The CDR3 region has the sequence CATSRTGQLNEKLFF. The nucleotide sequence reads TGTGCCACCAGCAGAACGGGACAGCTTAATGAAAAACTGTTTTTT. When the CDR3 is completed using the reference TRBV15 and TRBJ1-4 genes on either side, the full variable domain is DAMVIQNPRYQVTQFGKPVTLSCSQTLNHNVMYWYQQKSSQAPKLLFHYYDKDFNNEADTPDNFQSRRPNTSFCFLDIRSPGLGDTAMYLCATSRTGQLNEKLFFGSGTQLSVL.